This TCR beta chain was sequenced during a study of T-cell reconstitution after alpha-beta-depleted transplantation in children. Preparation of the TCRbeta library involved a method that used unique molecular identifiers. TCRdb fed the PCR reads into MiXCR, producing one record per CDR3 protein. The sample lists approximately 250,000 distinct CDR3 sequences; more than 7.5% were seen once. The CDR3 covers 15 residues. Germline lookup yields CDR1 SGHDT and CDR2 YYEEEE. V was cut by 4 bases and J by 0 bases, with 14 bases left in between. The gene calls are TRBV5-6 and TRBJ2-7; D may correspond to TRBD1 or TRBD2 (5 bases each). This receptor was obtained from a human donor who donated a stem cell graft to a child with SCID. The sequences come from PBMCs from the stem cell graft donor, collected from the stem cell graft. For the CDR3, the DNA is TGTGCCAGCAGCACCGGGACGGGTGGCTCCTACGAGCAGTACTTC. Translation: CASSTGTGGSYEQYF.